This record looks at one TCR beta chain sequence and its context. The CDR3 extends over 16 amino acids. With 3 bases removed from V and 5 bases from J, the gap between germline ends came to 17 bases. Germline V gives CDR1 KGHSH, CDR2 LQKENI. TCRdb's copy holds only in-frame clones and misses some; the assay was immunoSEQ multiplex PCR. The sample comprises 17,000 or so clones, just over 85% of which are singletons, and around 5.6% rests with the top ten. This entry belongs to a study of T cell repertoires in ileal Crohn's disease. V gene TRBV18 combines with J gene TRBJ2-1; TRBD2 is a possible D gene (6 bases). Sequenced sample: ileal tissue. This TCR derives from an adult with Crohn's disease. The CDR3 sequence is CASSPDRRGGDNEQFF. DNA of the CDR3: TGTGCCAGCTCACCCGACCGGCGGGGCGGGGACAATGAGCAGTTCTTC.